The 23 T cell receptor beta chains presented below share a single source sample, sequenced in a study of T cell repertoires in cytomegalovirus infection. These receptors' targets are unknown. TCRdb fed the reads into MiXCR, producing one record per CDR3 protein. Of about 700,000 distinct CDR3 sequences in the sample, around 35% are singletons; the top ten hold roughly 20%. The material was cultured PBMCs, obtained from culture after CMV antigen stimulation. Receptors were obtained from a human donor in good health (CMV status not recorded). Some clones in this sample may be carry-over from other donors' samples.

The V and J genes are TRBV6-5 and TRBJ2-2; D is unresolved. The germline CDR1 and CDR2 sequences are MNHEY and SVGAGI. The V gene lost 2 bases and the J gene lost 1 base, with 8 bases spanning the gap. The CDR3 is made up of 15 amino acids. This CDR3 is CASSYAGQNTGELFF. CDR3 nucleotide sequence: TGTGCCAGCAGTTACGCCGGGCAGAACACCGGGGAGCTGTTTTTT.

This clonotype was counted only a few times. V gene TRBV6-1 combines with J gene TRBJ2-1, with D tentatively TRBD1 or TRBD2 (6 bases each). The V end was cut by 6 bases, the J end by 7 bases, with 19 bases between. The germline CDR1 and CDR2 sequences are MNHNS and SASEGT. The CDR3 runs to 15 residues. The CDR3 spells CASRAGVAGGNEQFF. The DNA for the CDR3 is TGTGCCAGCAGAGCAGGGGTAGCCGGGGGAAATGAGCAGTTCTTC.

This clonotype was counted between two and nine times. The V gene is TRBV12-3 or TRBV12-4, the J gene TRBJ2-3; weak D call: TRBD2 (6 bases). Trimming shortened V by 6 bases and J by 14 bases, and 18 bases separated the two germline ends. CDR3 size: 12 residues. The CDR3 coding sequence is TGTGCCAGCAGCAGGGACTGGCTTCTCCTGTATTTT. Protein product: CASSRDWLLLYF.

The CDR3 coding sequence is TGTGCCACCGGACGTTCGGACAATGAGCAGTTCTTC. Its translation: CATGRSDNEQFF. The chain carries TRBV10-3 and TRBJ2-1; no firm D call. Germline CDR1 reads ENHRY; CDR2 reads SYGVKD. V was shortened by 10 bases and J by 5 bases, with 12 bases between the two germline ends. This CDR3 has 12 residues.

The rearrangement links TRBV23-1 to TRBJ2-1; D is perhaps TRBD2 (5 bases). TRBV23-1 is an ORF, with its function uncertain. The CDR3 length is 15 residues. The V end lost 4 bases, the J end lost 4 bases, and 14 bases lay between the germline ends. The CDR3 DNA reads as TGCGCCAGCAGTCGGTTGGGAGTATTTTACAATGAGCAGTTCTTC. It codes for CASSRLGVFYNEQFF.

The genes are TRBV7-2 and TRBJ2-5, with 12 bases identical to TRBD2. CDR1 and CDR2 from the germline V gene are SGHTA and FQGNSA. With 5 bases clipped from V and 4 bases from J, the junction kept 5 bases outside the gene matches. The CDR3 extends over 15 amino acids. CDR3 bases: TGTGCCAGCAGCCTTTCTAGCGGGAGGGCAGAGACCCAGTACTTC. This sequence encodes CASSLSSGRAETQYF.

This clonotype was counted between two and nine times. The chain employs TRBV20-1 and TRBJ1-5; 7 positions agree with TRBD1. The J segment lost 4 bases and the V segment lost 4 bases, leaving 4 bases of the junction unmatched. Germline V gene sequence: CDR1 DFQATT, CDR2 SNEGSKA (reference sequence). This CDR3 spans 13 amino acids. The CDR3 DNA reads TGCAGTGCTACAGGGACAGCGAATCAGCCCCAGCATTTT. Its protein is CSATGTANQPQHF.

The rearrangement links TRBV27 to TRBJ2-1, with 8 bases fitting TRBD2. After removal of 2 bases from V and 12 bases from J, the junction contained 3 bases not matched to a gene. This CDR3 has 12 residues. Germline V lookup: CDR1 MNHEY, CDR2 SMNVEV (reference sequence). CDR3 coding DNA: TGTGCCAGCAGTTTAGTCGGGAGGGGGCAGTTCTTC. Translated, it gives CASSLVGRGQFF.

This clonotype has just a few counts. CDR3 bases: TGTGCCAGCAGAACCGGGACAGGGGGTACCGGGGAGCTGTTTTTT. It specifies CASRTGTGGTGELFF. This sequence joins TRBV12-3 or TRBV12-4 and TRBJ2-2; 11 bases match TRBD1. CDR3 length equals 15 residues. V was pared by 6 bases and J by 5 bases, with 5 bases of the junction left unmatched.

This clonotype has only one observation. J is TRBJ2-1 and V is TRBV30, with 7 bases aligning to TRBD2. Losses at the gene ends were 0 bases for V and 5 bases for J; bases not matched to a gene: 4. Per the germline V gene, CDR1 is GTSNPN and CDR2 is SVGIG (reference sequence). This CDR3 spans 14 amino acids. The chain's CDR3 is CAWSVPGLNNEQFF. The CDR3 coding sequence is TGTGCCTGGAGTGTACCGGGACTAAACAATGAGCAGTTCTTC.

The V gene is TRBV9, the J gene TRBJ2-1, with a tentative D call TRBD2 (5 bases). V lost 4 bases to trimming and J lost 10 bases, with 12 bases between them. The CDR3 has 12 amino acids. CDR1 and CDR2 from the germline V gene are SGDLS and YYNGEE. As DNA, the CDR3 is TGTGCCAGCAGCCCGACTATGCGGGAGCAGTTCTTC. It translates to CASSPTMREQFF.

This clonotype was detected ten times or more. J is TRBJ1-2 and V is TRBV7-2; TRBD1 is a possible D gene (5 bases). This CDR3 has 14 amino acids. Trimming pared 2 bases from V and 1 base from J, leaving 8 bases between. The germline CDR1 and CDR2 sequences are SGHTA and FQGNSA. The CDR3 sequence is CASSLLGGNYGYTF. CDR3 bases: TGTGCCAGCAGCTTACTCGGGGGTAACTATGGCTACACCTTC.

Here the CDR3 DNA reads TGTGCCAGTAGCACGACAGCCAGGGCTGGGGCCAACGTCCTGACTTTC. It encodes CASSTTARAGANVLTF. This chain joins TRBV19 and TRBJ2-6, with D perhaps TRBD1 (5 bases). Trimming pared 6 bases from V and 2 bases from J, leaving 14 bases between. Germline loops: CDR1 LNHDA, CDR2 SQIVND (reference sequence). The CDR3 has 16 residues.

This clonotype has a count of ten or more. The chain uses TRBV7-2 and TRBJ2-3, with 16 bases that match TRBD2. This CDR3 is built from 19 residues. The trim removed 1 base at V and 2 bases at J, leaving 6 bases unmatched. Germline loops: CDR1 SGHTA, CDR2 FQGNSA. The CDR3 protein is CASSLEWGLAGGPTDTQYF. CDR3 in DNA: TGTGCCAGCAGCTTAGAGTGGGGACTAGCGGGGGGGCCCACAGATACGCAGTATTTT.

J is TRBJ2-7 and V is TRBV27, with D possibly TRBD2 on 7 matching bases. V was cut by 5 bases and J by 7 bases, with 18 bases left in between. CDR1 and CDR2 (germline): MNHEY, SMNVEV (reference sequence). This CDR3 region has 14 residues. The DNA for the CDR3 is TGTGCCAGCAGTCGCCCCGGGGGGCTGGGGGAGCAGTACTTC. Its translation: CASSRPGGLGEQYF.

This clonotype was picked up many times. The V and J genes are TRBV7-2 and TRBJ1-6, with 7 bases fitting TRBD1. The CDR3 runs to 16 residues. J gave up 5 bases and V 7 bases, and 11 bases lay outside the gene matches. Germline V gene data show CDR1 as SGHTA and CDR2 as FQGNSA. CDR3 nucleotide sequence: TGTGCCAGCAAAAAGGTCGCAGGGGGGGATAATTCACCCCTCCACTTT. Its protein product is CASKKVAGGDNSPLHF.

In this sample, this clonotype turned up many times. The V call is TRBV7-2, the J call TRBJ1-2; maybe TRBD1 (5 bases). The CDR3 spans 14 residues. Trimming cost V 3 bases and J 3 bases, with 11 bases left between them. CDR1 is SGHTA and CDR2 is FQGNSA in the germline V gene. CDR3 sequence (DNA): TGTGCCAGCAGCTTCGATCAGGGCGACTATGGCTACACCTTC. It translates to CASSFDQGDYGYTF.

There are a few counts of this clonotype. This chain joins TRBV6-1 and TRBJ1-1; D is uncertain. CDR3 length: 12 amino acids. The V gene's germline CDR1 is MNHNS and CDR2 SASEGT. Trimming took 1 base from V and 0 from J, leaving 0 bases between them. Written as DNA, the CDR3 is TGTGCCAGCAGTGAAGTGAACACTGAAGCTTTCTTT. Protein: CASSEVNTEAFF.

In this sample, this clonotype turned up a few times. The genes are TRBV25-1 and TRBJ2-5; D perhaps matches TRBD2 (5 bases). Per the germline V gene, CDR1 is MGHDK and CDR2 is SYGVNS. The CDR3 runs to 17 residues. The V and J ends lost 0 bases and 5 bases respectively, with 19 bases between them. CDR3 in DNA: TGTGCCAGCAGTGAATATATTCTCGCGGGCAGCCTGGAGACCCAGTACTTC. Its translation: CASSEYILAGSLETQYF. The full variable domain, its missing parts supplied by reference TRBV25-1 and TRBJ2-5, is EADIYQTPRYLVIGTGKKITLECSQTMGHDKMYWYQQDPGMELHLIHYSYGVNSTEKGDLSSESTVSRIRTEHFPLTLESARPSHTSQYLCASSEYILAGSLETQYFGPGTRLLVL.

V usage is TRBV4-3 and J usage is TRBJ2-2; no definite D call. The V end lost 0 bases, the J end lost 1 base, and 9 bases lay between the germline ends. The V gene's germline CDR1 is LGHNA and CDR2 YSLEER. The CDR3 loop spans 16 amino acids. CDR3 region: CASSQEIGRNTGELFF. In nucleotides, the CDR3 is TGCGCCAGCAGCCAAGAGATCGGGCGGAACACCGGGGAGCTGTTTTTT.

CDR3 coding DNA: TGTGCCAGCGGAGTAGCCGGGGAGCTGTTTTTT. Its protein product is CASGVAGELFF. The J gene is TRBJ2-2, the V gene TRBV6-8; D gene ambiguous. CDR3 length: 11 residues. Trimming stripped 8 bases from V and 6 bases from J, with 7 bases between. CDR1 is MNHGY and CDR2 is SAAAGT in the germline V gene.

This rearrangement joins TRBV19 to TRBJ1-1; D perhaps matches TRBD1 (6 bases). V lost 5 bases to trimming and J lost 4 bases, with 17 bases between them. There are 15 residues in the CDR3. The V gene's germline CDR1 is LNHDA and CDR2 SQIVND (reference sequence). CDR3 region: CASSPRGGGGTEAFF. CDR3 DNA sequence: TGTGCCAGTAGTCCCCGAGGGGGGGGAGGCACTGAAGCTTTCTTT.

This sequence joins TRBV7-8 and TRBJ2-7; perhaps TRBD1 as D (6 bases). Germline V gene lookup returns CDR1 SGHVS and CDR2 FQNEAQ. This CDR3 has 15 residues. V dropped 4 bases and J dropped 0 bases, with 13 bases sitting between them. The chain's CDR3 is CASSSKTGGSYEQYF. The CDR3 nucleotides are TGTGCCAGCAGCTCAAAGACAGGAGGCTCCTACGAGCAGTACTTC.